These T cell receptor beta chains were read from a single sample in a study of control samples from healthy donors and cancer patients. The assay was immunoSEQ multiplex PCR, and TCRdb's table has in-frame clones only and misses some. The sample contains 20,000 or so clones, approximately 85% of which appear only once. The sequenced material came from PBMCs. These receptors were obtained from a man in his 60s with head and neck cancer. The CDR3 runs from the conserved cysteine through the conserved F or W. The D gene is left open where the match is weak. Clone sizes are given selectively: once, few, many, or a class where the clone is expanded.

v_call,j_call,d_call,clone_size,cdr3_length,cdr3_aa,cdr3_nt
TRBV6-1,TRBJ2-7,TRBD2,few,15,CASSEGGTRGYGQYF,TGTGCCAGCAGTGAAGGGGGGACTAGAGGCTACGGGCAGTACTTC
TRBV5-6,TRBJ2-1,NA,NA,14,CASSLAGSGNEQFF,TGTGCCAGCAGCTTGGCCGGCTCCGGGAATGAGCAGTTCTTC
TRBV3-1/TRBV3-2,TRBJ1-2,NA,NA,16,CASSQVVGTFNYGYTF,TGTGCCAGCAGCCAAGTAGTAGGGACATTTAACTATGGCTACACCTTC
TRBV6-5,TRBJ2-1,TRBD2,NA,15,CASTSGGDPYNEQFF,TGTGCCAGCACCTCGGGGGGGGACCCCTACAATGAGCAGTTCTTC
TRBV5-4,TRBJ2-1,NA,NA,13,CASSFTWRNEQFF,TGTGCCAGCAGCTTTACGTGGCGCAATGAGCAGTTCTTC
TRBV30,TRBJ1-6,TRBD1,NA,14,CAWSRQGEVTPLHF,TGTGCCTGGAGTAGGCAGGGGGAGGTTACCCCCCTCCACTTT
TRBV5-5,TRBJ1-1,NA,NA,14,CASIRGASNTEAFF,TGTGCCAGCATTCGGGGGGCGTCTAACACTGAAGCTTTCTTT
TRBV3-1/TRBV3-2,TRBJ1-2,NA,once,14,CASRLTAANYGYTF,TGTGCCAGCAGATTGACGGCGGCTAACTATGGCTACACCTTC
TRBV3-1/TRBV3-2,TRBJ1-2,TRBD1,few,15,CASSHVGQGVYGYTF,TGTGCCAGCAGCCACGTGGGACAGGGGGTTTATGGCTACACCTTC
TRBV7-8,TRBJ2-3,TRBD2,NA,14,CASSPRTSGSSQYF,TGTGCCAGCAGCCCGAGGACTAGCGGGAGTTCGCAGTATTTT
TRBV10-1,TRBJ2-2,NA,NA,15,CASSDQNRVAGELFF,TGCGCCAGCAGTGACCAGAACAGGGTTGCCGGGGAGCTGTTTTTT
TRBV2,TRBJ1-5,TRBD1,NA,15,CASSENRGLNQPQHF,TGTGCCAGCAGTGAAAACAGGGGACTAAATCAGCCCCAGCATTTT
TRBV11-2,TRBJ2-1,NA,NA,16,CASSLRGRSSYNEQFF,TGTGCCAGCAGCCTCCGCGGGCGAAGTTCCTACAATGAGCAGTTCTTC
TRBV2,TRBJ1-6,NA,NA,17,CASSEWGESSYNSPLHF,TGTGCCAGCAGTGAATGGGGGGAGAGCTCCTATAATTCACCCCTCCACTTT
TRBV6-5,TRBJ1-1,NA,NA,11,CASSYRYEAFF,TGTGCCAGCAGTTACAGGTATGAAGCTTTCTTT
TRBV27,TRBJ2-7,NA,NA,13,CASASTPSYEQYF,TGTGCCAGCGCATCCACCCCAAGTTACGAGCAGTACTTC
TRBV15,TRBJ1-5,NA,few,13,CATSRDLSGPQHF,TGTGCCACCAGCAGAGATCTCTCGGGGCCCCAGCATTTT
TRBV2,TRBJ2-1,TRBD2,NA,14,CASRDGRAYNEQFF,TGTGCCAGCAGGGACGGGAGGGCGTACAATGAGCAGTTCTTC
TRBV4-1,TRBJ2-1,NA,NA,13,CASSPLDPMVQFF,TGCGCCAGCAGCCCTCTGGACCCGATGGTGCAGTTCTTC
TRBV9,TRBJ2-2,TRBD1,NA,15,CASSGGTGGPGELFF,TGTGCCAGCAGCGGCGGGACAGGGGGCCCCGGGGAGCTGTTTTTT
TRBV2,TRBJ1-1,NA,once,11,CASMSIWEAFF,TGTGCCAGCATGTCGATTTGGGAAGCTTTCTTT
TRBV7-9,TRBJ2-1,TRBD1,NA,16,CASSSLTGGSYNEQFF,TGTGCCAGCAGCTCACTGACAGGGGGCTCCTACAATGAGCAGTTCTTC
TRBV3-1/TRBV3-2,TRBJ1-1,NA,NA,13,CASSQVSGAEAFF,TGTGCCAGCAGCCAAGTAAGTGGAGCTGAAGCTTTCTTT
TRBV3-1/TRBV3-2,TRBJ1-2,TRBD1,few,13,CASSRGGAYGYTF,TGTGCCAGCAGCCGAGGGGGCGCGTATGGCTACACCTTC
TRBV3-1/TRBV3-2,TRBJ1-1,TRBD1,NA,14,CASSQGQGFTEAFF,TGTGCCAGCAGCCAAGGACAGGGGTTCACTGAAGCTTTCTTT
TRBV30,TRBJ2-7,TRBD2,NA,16,CAWSGLESGTPYEQYF,TGTGCCTGGAGTGGATTAGAAAGCGGGACTCCCTACGAGCAGTACTTC
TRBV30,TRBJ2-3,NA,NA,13,CAWNPGGTDTQYF,TGTGCCTGGAATCCGGGCGGCACAGATACGCAGTATTTT
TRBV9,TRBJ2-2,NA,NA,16,CASSVARQGGSGELFF,TGTGCCAGCAGCGTCGCTCGACAGGGAGGATCCGGGGAGCTGTTTTTT
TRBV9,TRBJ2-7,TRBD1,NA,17,CASSVGVTQGAQGEQYF,TGTGCCAGCAGCGTAGGGGTGACACAGGGGGCGCAAGGCGAGCAGTACTTC
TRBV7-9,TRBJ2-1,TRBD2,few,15,CASSLGLAGNNEQFF,TGTGCCAGCAGCTTGGGACTAGCGGGCAACAATGAGCAGTTCTTC
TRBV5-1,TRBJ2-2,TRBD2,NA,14,CASSIGRESGELFF,TGCGCCAGCAGTATCGGGAGGGAATCCGGGGAGCTGTTTTTT
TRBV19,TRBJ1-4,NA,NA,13,CATAGLRGEKLFF,TGTGCCACCGCGGGACTCCGAGGTGAAAAACTGTTTTTT
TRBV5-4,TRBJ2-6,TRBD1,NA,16,CASSDRAGVGANVLTF,TGTGCCAGCAGTGACAGGGCAGGGGTTGGGGCCAACGTCCTGACTTTC